The count of the clone carrying this T cell receptor (beta chain) is one. Its cognate antigen is unknown. The data originate from a study of shared clonotypes between healthy human individuals. Cells designated naive CD8 were CD45RO-negative and were positively selected for CCR7, with terminally differentiated effector memory CD45RA+ cells excluded. Germline V lookup: CDR1 SGHDT, CDR2 YYEEEE. The CDR3 has 17 amino acids. Trimming removed 1 base from V and 7 bases from J; junction bases left unmatched: 7. Broader study findings: Naive CD4 clonotype sharing across several donors was approximately 5.2%.

Assay execution proceeded at the deep level. In the source study's methods: Filtering differed, since immunoSEQ gave only junction sequences and no quality scores. Assay used: immunoSEQ multiplex PCR; TCRdb lists only in-frame clones, some missing. Clonal size and the V and J genes are those of that table, whereas D and trimming came from the DNA. The table has about 2.1 million clones, 85% to 95% seen once. This TCR was recovered from a man aged 18 to 29 in good health. Some clones in this sample may be carry-over from other donors' samples. The specimen was naive CD8+ T cells from PBMCs. V and J are TRBV5-6 and TRBJ2-2; 13 nucleotides agree with TRBD2. The CDR3 loop reads CASSLIGLAGEGGELFF. DNA for the CDR3: TGTGCCAGCAGCTTGATCGGACTAGCGGGAGAGGGCGGGGAGCTGTTTTTT. Combining the CDR3 with reference TRBV5-6 and TRBJ2-2 gives the whole variable domain DAGVTQSPTHLIKTRGQQVTLRCSPKSGHDTVSWYQQALGQGPQFIFQYYEEEERQRGNFPDRFSGHQFPNYSSELNVNALLLGDSALYLCASSLIGLAGEGGELFFGEGSRLTVL.